The sequence of this TCR beta chain was determined in a study of vaccination effects on CD4 cells after COVID-19. ViraFEST used viral peptide pools to expand antigen-specific CD4+ T cells before sequencing. Cultured cells yielded isolated CD4+ T cells after approximately nine days. This clone was seen only a few times. Its antigen remains unidentified. The table came from immunoSEQ multiplex PCR; TCRdb's copy has only in-frame clones and leaves some out. The data hold around 31,000 clones, with approximately 61% observed a single time. This material consisted of CD4+ T cells from PBMCs cultured with HCoV-229E spike peptides, taken before COVID-19 vaccination. This clonotype was sampled from a human donor who received a COVID-19 vaccine.

CDR3 in amino acids: CASSLGVNQPQHF. The CDR3 DNA follows: TGTGCCAGCAGCTTAGGAGTGAATCAGCCCCAGCATTTT. The genes are TRBV7-2 and TRBJ1-5, with D unresolved. Germline CDR1 is SGHTA and CDR2 is FQGNSA. The V end was cut by 1 base, the J end by 4 bases, with 5 bases between. This CDR3 is built from 13 residues.